This T cell receptor (beta chain) was profiled in a study of cytomegalovirus exposure and HLA in healthy donors. Study-level information: The early release's HLA-typed donors yielded 65 million to 85 million unique TCRs.

Comments on this clone: Its antigen is not identified.

PCR involved 60 Vbeta and 13 Jbeta primers. Here immunoSEQ multiplex PCR was the method, and the copy in TCRdb shows in-frame clones only, minus some. This repertoire shows approximately 200,000 clones, around 79% found once; its top ten account for roughly 1.5%. Study-level findings and limits: Earlier findings revealed that most TCR beta V segments proved productive either about 87% or about 30% of the time. Immune exposure was documented only through CMV serostatus. Altogether, some 170 TCR beta chains were recorded as cytomegalovirus-associated.

CDR3 length: 15 residues. The ends were cut back, 0 bases at V and 7 bases at J, with 15 bases in the middle. CDR1 is MNHEY, CDR2 SVGAGI, per germline. The chain recombines TRBV6-5 with TRBJ2-5; D might be TRBD2 (6 bases). Sequences were obtained from PBMCs. The clonotype comes from a girl between 5 and 17 years old in good health and CMV-seropositive. CDR3 in DNA: TGTGCCAGCAGTTACTCGGACACGGGCGGGGCGACCCAGTACTTC. It specifies CASSYSDTGGATQYF.